The clone carrying this T cell receptor beta chain has a count of ten or more. What it binds is not known. Via MiXCR, TCRdb re-called the reads, giving one row per CDR3 protein. The sample gives more than 400,000 distinct CDR3 sequences, about 30% of which show up once; under 15% is in the top ten. The source of the sample is a study of T cell repertoires in cytomegalovirus infection. Study-level information: Indications of both CMV infection and matching HLA type were provided by public TCR beta signatures.

Findings of the study overall: Dominant in the ex vivo response were TCR beta clonotypes restricted by HLA-C and specific for CMV.

V lost 1 base and J 2 bases, leaving 10 bases between the germline ends. The CDR3 spans 15 residues. In germline, CDR1 is SGHTA, CDR2 FQGNSA. This chain connects TRBV7-2 to TRBJ2-3, with D possibly being TRBD1 or TRBD2 (5 bases each). The origin of this receptor is a human donor in good health (CMV status not recorded). Some clones in this sample may be carry-over from other donors' samples. The sample consisted of PBMCs. The DNA for the CDR3 is TGTGCCAGCAGCTTAGACGGGGCTAACACAGATACGCAGTATTTT. Its protein is CASSLDGANTDTQYF.